The clone carrying this T cell receptor beta chain occurred many times. Its antigen is unidentified. Germline V gene sequence: CDR1 ENHRY, CDR2 SYGVKD. This CDR3 has 15 amino acids. The germline V and J ends were trimmed by 3 bases and 1 base, with 9 bases remaining between them. The source of the sample is a study of early T cells in non-severe SARS-CoV-2 infection. Study-wide background: Chains from this unsorted whole-blood bulk RNA could not be paired. Points from the study as a whole: VDJdb matches were skewed toward anti-spike CD8 T cell responses.

Individual cDNA molecules were tagged with unique molecular identifiers, the study reported. Each CDR3 protein is one row after TCRdb ran MiXCR on the 5' RACE reads. This table holds tens of thousands of distinct CDR3 sequences, 9.5% to 10% found once. The genes are TRBV10-3 and TRBJ1-4; D not certain. The specimen sequenced was whole blood. The clonotype was recovered from an adult who was a healthcare worker with PCR-confirmed SARS-CoV-2 infection or an uninfected control (not recorded which). The CDR3 sequence is CAISEFAGTNEKLFF. In DNA form, the CDR3 reads TGTGCCATCAGTGAATTCGCAGGAACTAATGAAAAACTGTTTTTT.